The next 19 T cell receptor beta chains were all read from a single sample in a study of T cell responses to AZD1222 COVID-19 vaccine. Data came from immunoSEQ multiplex PCR; TCRdb stores just in-frame clones and leaves some out. The sample has about 160,000 clones; around nine tenths are singletons. Source: peripheral blood, taken 28 days after the second AZD1222 dose. These receptors all come from an adult who received the AZD1222 COVID-19 vaccine.

This chain uses TRBV29-1 with TRBJ2-3; TRBD1 is a possible D gene (7 bases). V was shortened by 5 bases and J by 5 bases, with 14 bases between the two germline ends. This CDR3 region has 13 residues. Per germline, CDR1 SQVTM and CDR2 ANQGSEA. DNA for the CDR3: TGCAGCGTTCCGGAGGGGGCGGGAGATACGCAGTATTTT. Amino acid sequence: CSVPEGAGDTQYF.

The rearrangement links TRBV7-9 to TRBJ2-3, with 10 bases fitting TRBD2. The junction had 4 bases not matched to a gene; V was cut back by 4 bases and J by 0 bases. The CDR3 runs 16 residues. Germline CDR1 and CDR2: SEHNR and FQNEAQ (reference sequence). CDR3 coding DNA: TGTGCCAGCAGCTCCCAGGGACTAGCGAGCACAGATACGCAGTATTTT. It encodes CASSSQGLASTDTQYF.

This chain connects TRBV27 to TRBJ1-2; 8 positions match TRBD1. This CDR3 has 15 amino acids. Unmatched junction bases numbered 7, after V lost 3 bases and J lost 4 bases. Germline-derived CDR1 and CDR2 are MNHEY and SMNVEV (reference sequence). CDR3 sequence reads: CASSFGQGAGYGYTF. In DNA form, the CDR3 reads TGTGCCAGCAGTTTTGGGCAGGGGGCTGGCTATGGCTACACCTTC.

V gene TRBV6-1 combines with J gene TRBJ1-6; D gene unclear. From germline, CDR1 is MNHNS and CDR2 SASEGT. The ends were cut back, 2 bases at V and 0 bases at J, with 5 bases in the middle. The CDR3 covers 15 residues. The CDR3 spells CASSESISYNSPLHF. DNA of the CDR3: TGTGCCAGCAGTGAAAGTATCTCCTATAATTCACCCCTCCACTTT.

CDR3 region: CASSLVGYNEQFF. In nucleotides, the CDR3 is TGTGCCAGCAGCTTAGTGGGCTACAATGAGCAGTTCTTC. The chain carries TRBV7-2 and TRBJ2-1; D ambiguous. CDR3 length equals 13 residues. Germline CDR1 is SGHTA and CDR2 is FQGNSA. V lost 1 base to trimming and J lost 3 bases, with 4 bases between them.

The genes are TRBV7-6 and TRBJ2-5; D is perhaps TRBD2 (5 bases). CDR3 length: 15 amino acids. Germline V CDR1 and CDR2: SGHVS, FNYEAQ. V was shortened by 1 base and J by 5 bases, with 14 bases between the two germline ends. In DNA, the CDR3 is TGTGCCAGCAGCTTAGAGGCTGGGAGTCTCGAGACCCAGTACTTC. Protein: CASSLEAGSLETQYF.

The rearrangement joins TRBV4-1 to TRBJ2-2; possibly TRBD1 for D (6 bases). Deletions cut 2 bases from V and 5 bases from J, with 12 bases between. The CDR3 spans 15 residues. Germline V gene lookup returns CDR1 MGHRA and CDR2 YSYEKL. CDR3: CASSQRTASTGELFF. CDR3 bases: TGCGCCAGCAGCCAAAGGACAGCATCGACCGGGGAGCTGTTTTTT.

The chain joins TRBV4-2 to TRBJ2-1, with 8 bases matching TRBD2. The V and J ends lost 0 bases and 1 base, in that order; junction bases with no gene match: 2. This CDR3 spans 16 amino acids. Germline assignment: CDR1 LGHNA and CDR2 YNFKEQ. The CDR3 protein is CASSQDLAGSYNEQFF. CDR3 DNA: TGTGCCAGCAGCCAAGATCTAGCGGGTTCCTACAATGAGCAGTTCTTC.

The chain uses TRBV7-9 and TRBJ2-7, with no clear D. The length of the CDR3 is 12 residues. Germline assignment: CDR1 SEHNR and CDR2 FQNEAQ (reference sequence). The V and J ends lost 5 bases and 7 bases respectively, with 12 bases between them. CDR3 sequence: CASSPPLGEQYF. The CDR3 nucleotides read TGTGCCAGCAGCCCACCCTTGGGAGAGCAGTACTTC.

The rearrangement uses TRBV27 and TRBJ2-5, with 10 bases that match TRBD1. Per germline, CDR1 MNHEY and CDR2 SMNVEV (reference sequence). V dropped 5 bases and J dropped 5; count of bases not matched to a gene: 11. The CDR3 runs to 16 residues. The CDR3 region is CASSILMTGGSETQYF. CDR3 sequence (DNA): TGTGCCAGCAGTATACTAATGACAGGGGGCTCGGAGACCCAGTACTTC.

This chain links TRBV5-1 with TRBJ1-1; the D gene is possibly TRBD1 (5 bases). This CDR3 is 17 amino acids long. Trimming removed 4 bases from V and 4 bases from J, with 23 bases in between. From germline, CDR1 is SGHRS and CDR2 YFSETQ. This CDR3 is CASSPTPRDFIGTEAFF. The DNA for the CDR3 is TGCGCCAGCAGCCCGACCCCGCGGGACTTCATCGGCACTGAAGCTTTCTTT. The entire variable domain, with the rest obtained from reference TRBV5-1 and TRBJ1-1, is as follows: KAGVTQTPRYLIKTRGQQVTLSCSPISGHRSVSWYQQTPGQGLQFLFEYFSETQRNKGNFPGRFSGRQFSNSRSEMNVSTLELGDSALYLCASSPTPRDFIGTEAFFGQGTRLTVV.

V gene TRBV18 combines with J gene TRBJ2-1; 7 bases match TRBD2. The J segment lost 9 bases and the V segment lost 11 bases, leaving 16 bases of the junction unmatched. CDR1 is KGHSH and CDR2 is LQKENI in the germline V gene. This CDR3 comprises 14 residues. The DNA for the CDR3 is TGTGCCTCCTTGAGTAGGGAGGGCCCAAGTGAGCAGTTCTTC. This sequence encodes CASLSREGPSEQFF.

Written as DNA, the CDR3 is TGTGCCAGCAGTGAGGTAACGGGAGTAAGGGATACGCAGTATTTT. Protein sequence: CASSEVTGVRDTQYF. This sequence joins TRBV6-1 and TRBJ2-3; possibly TRBD2 for D (6 bases). CDR1 and CDR2 (germline): MNHNS, SASEGT. This CDR3 contains 15 residues. Deletions cut 3 bases from V and 6 bases from J, with 16 bases between.

The chain couples TRBV12-2 to TRBJ2-6. TRBV12-2 is reported as a pseudogene. The CDR3 is made up of 18 amino acids. The DNA of the CDR3 is TGTGCAAGTCGCCTCCGACCGAGGGGCTTCTCTGGGGCCAACGTCCTGACTTTC. Translation gives CASRLRPRGFSGANVLTF.

The chain employs TRBV20-1 and TRBJ1-5, with D unclear. Looked up from germline, CDR1 is DFQATT and CDR2 is SNEGSKA (reference sequence). This CDR3 is 19 amino acids long. V shed 3 bases and J shed 5 bases, with 29 bases lying between them. CDR3 region: CSASGLWTTQHSKDQPQHF. The CDR3 DNA sequence: TGCAGTGCTAGTGGCCTGTGGACTACACAGCATTCAAAGGATCAGCCCCAGCATTTT.

The chain recombines TRBV7-9 with TRBJ2-3, with D hard to call. Trimming removed 4 bases at V and 4 bases at J, with 15 bases between. Germline V gives CDR1 SEHNR, CDR2 FQNEAQ (reference sequence). The length of the CDR3 is 15 residues. The CDR3 loop reads CASSSPVRMSDTQYF. CDR3 nucleotide sequence: TGTGCCAGCAGCTCACCCGTGCGGATGTCAGATACGCAGTATTTT.

The sample holds one count of this clone. The chain carries TRBV2 and TRBJ2-1, with D possibly matching TRBD1 (5 bases). CDR3 size: 15 residues. Per the germline V gene, CDR1 is SNHLY and CDR2 is FYNNEI. Between the trimmed V and J ends, which lost 5 bases and 0 bases, there was a span of 11 bases. This chain's CDR3 is CASSLDSNSYNEQFF. CDR3 nucleotides: TGTGCCAGCAGTTTAGACAGCAACTCCTACAATGAGCAGTTCTTC.

As for this clone: The same CDR3 arises from other DNA sequences in this sample as well. The chain carries TRBV12-3 or TRBV12-4 and TRBJ2-7, with 7 bases identical to TRBD1. J gave up 3 bases and V 6 bases, and 5 bases lay outside the gene matches. The CDR3 spans 13 residues. CDR3 coding DNA: TGTGCCAGCAGCCCTACAGGGGTCTACGAGCAGTACTTC. Translated: CASSPTGVYEQYF.

The V gene is TRBV27, the J gene TRBJ2-7; 14 bases agree with TRBD2. The germline V gene encodes CDR1 MNHEY and CDR2 SMNVEV (reference sequence). The CDR3 has 18 amino acids. The junction had 16 bases not matched to a gene; V was cut back by 5 bases and J by 7 bases. Here the CDR3 reads CASSPTQAGTSGSGEQYF. CDR3 DNA: TGTGCCAGCAGTCCAACCCAGGCGGGGACTAGCGGGAGTGGGGAGCAGTACTTC.